These 29 T cell receptor beta chains came from one sample sequenced in a study of CD4 T cells in relation to SARS-CoV-2 and coronaviruses. Data came from immunoSEQ multiplex PCR; TCRdb stores just in-frame clones and leaves some out. The sample holds about 54,000 clones; about 92% are singletons and the top ten take around 0.43%. Specimen: naive CD4+ T cells from PBMCs. Subset noted: naive CD4+ T cells isolated by negative enrichment. The receptors derive from an adult with COVID-19.

CDR3 in amino acids: CASSLAGTSSYEQYF. CDR3 bases: TGTGCCAGCAGCTTAGCGGGGACTAGTTCCTACGAGCAGTACTTC. The genes are TRBV7-2 and TRBJ2-7; 8 nucleotides align to TRBD2. Germline V gene sequence: CDR1 SGHTA, CDR2 FQGNSA. There are 15 residues in the CDR3. Trimming removed 0 bases from V and 1 base from J; junction bases left unmatched: 2.

The rearrangement joins TRBV18 to TRBJ1-2; TRBD1 aligns across 7 bases. CDR1 and CDR2 (germline): KGHSH, LQKENI. V lost 5 bases, J lost 4 bases, and 13 bases stayed unmatched. CDR3 size: 16 residues. The CDR3 sequence: CASSTTTGVATYGYTF. The CDR3 DNA reads TGTGCCAGCTCAACAACAACAGGGGTCGCCACCTATGGCTACACCTTC.

The V gene is TRBV6-5, the J gene TRBJ2-1; D possibly corresponds to TRBD2 (6 bases). The germline CDR1 and CDR2 sequences are MNHEY and SVGAGI. The CDR3 spans 14 residues. V shed 11 bases and J shed 7 bases, with 21 bases lying between them. The CDR3 here is CAGGGGSIFNEQFF. In DNA, the CDR3 is TGTGCCGGGGGTGGGGGGAGTATTTTTAATGAGCAGTTCTTC.

The chain recombines TRBV2 with TRBJ2-5; 7 bases line up with TRBD2. The CDR3 is made up of 13 amino acids. CDR1 is SNHLY and CDR2 is FYNNEI in the germline V gene. V shed 8 bases, J shed 2 bases, and the junction held 5 bases outside the gene matches. The DNA for the CDR3 is TGTGCCAGCGGGCTAGCGGAACAAGAGACCCAGTACTTC. Amino acids: CASGLAEQETQYF.

The J gene is TRBJ2-1, the V gene TRBV24-1; 13 nucleotides agree with TRBD2. Trimming took 3 bases from V and 0 from J; bases not matched to a gene: 4. This CDR3 has 18 amino acids. CDR1 is KGHDR and CDR2 is SFDVKD in the germline V gene. This CDR3 is CATSDPGLAGSSYNEQFF. The DNA for the CDR3 is TGTGCCACCAGTGATCCGGGACTAGCGGGAAGCTCCTACAATGAGCAGTTCTTC.

The chain employs TRBV5-1 and TRBJ2-3; possible D gene TRBD2, 6 bases. V was shortened by 2 bases and J by 3 bases, with 13 bases between the two germline ends. Germline CDR1 reads SGHRS; CDR2 reads YFSETQ. This CDR3 is 15 amino acids long. CDR3 in amino acids: CASSFSTGSTDTQYF. In nucleotides, the CDR3 is TGCGCCAGCAGCTTTAGCACCGGGAGTACAGATACGCAGTATTTT.

The chain joins TRBV3-1 (or the pseudogene TRBV3-2) to TRBJ2-4; D may correspond to TRBD1 or TRBD2 (6 bases each). Trimming took 3 bases from V and 0 from J, leaving 21 bases between them. CDR1 and CDR2 from the germline V gene are LGHDT and YNNKEL (reference sequence). The CDR3 runs to 19 residues. This chain's CDR3 is CASSQNPPGGLIAKNIQYF. The CDR3 region has the DNA TGTGCCAGCAGCCAGAATCCGCCCGGGGGCCTCATAGCCAAAAACATTCAGTACTTC.

The V gene is TRBV4-3, the J gene TRBJ2-3; perhaps TRBD2 as D (6 bases). The CDR3 is made up of 16 amino acids. V was clipped by 5 bases and J by 2 bases, with 17 bases between them. CDR1 is LGHNA and CDR2 is YSLEER in the germline V gene. CDR3 in amino acids: CASSSTRGTFTDTQYF. As DNA, the CDR3 is TGCGCCAGCAGCTCGACCCGCGGGACGTTCACAGATACGCAGTATTTT.

The V and J genes are TRBV15 and TRBJ2-5, with 11 bases matching TRBD2. The germline gives CDR1 LNHNV, CDR2 YYDKDF (reference sequence). With 5 bases clipped from V and 5 bases from J, the junction kept 7 bases outside the gene matches. The CDR3 has 15 residues. The CDR3 is CATSDSGRAWETQYF. The CDR3 nucleotides read TGTGCCACCAGCGATAGCGGGAGGGCCTGGGAGACCCAGTACTTC.

The J gene is TRBJ1-4, the V gene TRBV19; 10 bases align to TRBD1. The length of the CDR3 is 17 residues. Germline V gives CDR1 LNHDA, CDR2 SQIVND (reference sequence). V lost 7 bases, J lost 3 bases, and 11 bases stayed unmatched. CDR3 protein: CASTTGTGVRANEKLFF. For the CDR3, the DNA is TGTGCCAGTACCACCGGGACAGGGGTTCGGGCTAATGAAAAACTGTTTTTT.

CDR3 in DNA: TGCAGCGTTTCCGGGACTAGCGGGATAAATGAGCAGTTCTTC. This codes for CSVSGTSGINEQFF. The chain combines TRBV29-1 with TRBJ2-1, with 13 bases that match TRBD2. The CDR3 consists of 14 residues. CDR1 SQVTM and CDR2 ANQGSEA come from the germline V gene. Trimming removed 5 bases from V and 7 bases from J; junction bases left unmatched: 5.

The V gene is TRBV12-3 or TRBV12-4, the J gene TRBJ1-2, with no clear D. V was trimmed by 3 bases and J by 2 bases, leaving 7 bases between them. The CDR3 covers 13 residues. The CDR3 is CASSFGRNYGYTF. Here the CDR3 DNA reads TGTGCCAGCAGTTTCGGTAGGAACTATGGCTACACCTTC.

This chain connects TRBV29-1 to TRBJ2-7, with 9 nucleotides matching TRBD1. CDR1 SQVTM and CDR2 ANQGSEA come from the germline V gene. V lost 3 bases, J lost 3 bases, and 0 bases stayed unmatched. The CDR3 is made up of 12 amino acids. The CDR3 protein is CSVEDRGYEQYF. CDR3 DNA: TGCAGCGTTGAGGACAGGGGCTACGAGCAGTACTTC.

This chain links TRBV28 with TRBJ2-7; D is unclear. CDR1 and CDR2 from the germline V gene are MDHEN and SYDVKM. Trimming removed 4 bases from V and 3 bases from J, with 7 bases in between. This CDR3 contains 12 residues. CDR3 DNA sequence: TGTGCCAGCAGTTCGATGTTCTACGAGCAGTACTTC. Amino acid sequence: CASSSMFYEQYF.

The chain employs TRBV7-2 and TRBJ1-1, with 7 positions matching TRBD1. CDR1 and CDR2 (germline): SGHTA, FQGNSA. This CDR3 contains 14 residues. Trimming at V came to 3 bases and at J to 9 bases, leaving 10 bases not matched to a gene. The CDR3 DNA is TGTGCCAGCAGCTTCCTTAATACAGGGGCCAAAGCTTTCTTT. It is translated as CASSFLNTGAKAFF.

The rearrangement joins TRBV7-2 to TRBJ2-7, with 8 bases that match TRBD1. The trim removed 5 bases at V and 2 bases at J, leaving 5 bases unmatched. Germline CDR1 SGHTA, CDR2 FQGNSA. This CDR3 comprises 14 residues. In nucleotides, the CDR3 is TGTGCCAGCAGCACCCCGACAGGGGCCTACGAGCAGTACTTC. Amino acids: CASSTPTGAYEQYF. The full variable domain, its missing parts supplied by reference TRBV7-2 and TRBJ2-7, is GAGVSQSPSNKVTEKGKDVELRCDPISGHTALYWYRQSLGQGLEFLIYFQGNSAPDKSGLPSDRFSAERTGGSVSTLTIQRTQQEDSAVYLCASSTPTGAYEQYFGPGTRLTVT.

The chain links TRBV5-4 to TRBJ2-3; D gene ambiguous. This CDR3 contains 13 residues. From germline, CDR1 is SGHNT and CDR2 YYREEE (reference sequence). Trimming took 0 bases from V and 2 from J, leaving 4 bases between them. The CDR3 loop is CASSLVLTDTQYF. The DNA of the CDR3 is TGTGCCAGCAGCTTGGTTCTCACAGATACGCAGTATTTT.

The chain joins TRBV6-1 to TRBJ2-4, with 9 bases fitting TRBD2. The germline V gene encodes CDR1 MNHNS and CDR2 SASEGT. Trimming took 2 bases from V and 5 from J; bases not matched to a gene: 16. This CDR3 region has 19 residues. For the CDR3, the DNA is TGTGCCAGCAGTGAAAGCCTAGCGGGGCCCCCGGGGTATGAAAACATTCAGTACTTC. This gives the protein CASSESLAGPPGYENIQYF.

In this sample, this clone turned up once. The rearrangement links TRBV18 to TRBJ2-7, with 14 bases aligning to TRBD2. The CDR3 runs 15 residues. The J segment lost 6 bases and the V segment lost 3 bases, leaving 4 bases of the junction unmatched. Looked up from germline, CDR1 is KGHSH and CDR2 is LQKENI. CDR3 sequence (DNA): TGTGCCAGCTCACCGGGACTAGCGGGAGTTGGCGAGCAGTACTTC. Translated, it gives CASSPGLAGVGEQYF.

V and J are TRBV3-1 (or the pseudogene TRBV3-2) and TRBJ1-3; D is unclear. The CDR3 is 13 amino acids. Deletions cut 4 bases from V and 2 bases from J, with 6 bases between. Germline CDR1 is LGHDT and CDR2 is YNNKEL (reference sequence). CDR3 sequence (DNA): TGTGCCAGCAGCCTCCTTACTGGAAACACCATATATTTT. Translation gives CASSLLTGNTIYF.

The chain recombines TRBV15 with TRBJ1-2; no clear D gene. Germline lookup yields CDR1 LNHNV and CDR2 YYDKDF (reference sequence). V dropped 0 bases and J dropped 4 bases, with 12 bases sitting between them. The CDR3 covers 15 residues. The CDR3 spells CATSRDIGPPYGYTF. The CDR3, as DNA: TGTGCCACCAGCAGAGATATAGGCCCCCCCTATGGCTACACCTTC.

The J gene is TRBJ2-1, the V gene TRBV28; 9 nucleotides line up with TRBD2. The junction had 10 bases not matched to a gene; V was cut back by 6 bases and J by 7 bases. The CDR3 runs 15 residues. Germline-derived CDR1 and CDR2 are MDHEN and SYDVKM. The chain's CDR3 is CASSLAGAPGNEQFF. CDR3 nucleotides: TGTGCCAGCAGCTTAGCGGGAGCGCCTGGGAATGAGCAGTTCTTC.

This clone has only one observation. The CDR3, as DNA: TGCAGTGCTAGTCTTCAAGAGACCCAGTACTTC. Encoded protein: CSASLQETQYF. The V gene is TRBV20-1, the J gene TRBJ2-5; D uncertain. Deletions cut 3 bases from V and 2 bases from J, with 4 bases between. The CDR3 has 11 residues. Germline V gene sequence: CDR1 DFQATT, CDR2 SNEGSKA (reference sequence).

The rearrangement uses TRBV24-1 and TRBJ2-5; 10 nucleotides line up with TRBD1. CDR1 is KGHDR and CDR2 is SFDVKD in the germline V gene. CDR3 length: 15 residues. After removal of 3 bases from V and 4 bases from J, the junction contained 4 bases not matched to a gene. The CDR3 coding sequence is TGTGCCACCAGTGATCCGAGGACAGGGGGAGAGACCCAGTACTTC. Translating gives CATSDPRTGGETQYF.

J is TRBJ2-1 and V is TRBV7-2; 12 bases agree with TRBD2. J lost 5 bases, V lost 3 bases, and 2 bases had no gene match. The CDR3 spans 15 residues. CDR1 SGHTA and CDR2 FQGNSA come from the germline V gene. This CDR3 reads CASSFGTSGHNEQFF. In nucleotides, the CDR3 is TGTGCCAGCAGCTTCGGGACTAGCGGGCACAATGAGCAGTTCTTC.

CDR3 bases: TGTGCCAGCAGTTACTGGGGGAGGAAAACCGTAAGTGGGGCCAACGTCCTGACTTTC. Amino acids: CASSYWGRKTVSGANVLTF. The chain has TRBV6-2 or TRBV6-3 and TRBJ2-6; tentative D call: TRBD2 (6 bases). The CDR3 totals 19 residues. Germline-derived CDR1 and CDR2 are MNHEY and SVGEGT. Trimming took 1 base from V and 3 from J, leaving 19 bases between them.

The chain employs TRBV19 and TRBJ1-4; D gene uncertain. V was trimmed by 8 bases and J by 6 bases, leaving 13 bases between them. The CDR3 contains 13 residues. Germline CDR1 reads LNHDA; CDR2 reads SQIVND (reference sequence). The chain's CDR3 is CASASTQDEKLFF. CDR3 nucleotide sequence: TGTGCCAGTGCCTCTACCCAGGATGAAAAACTGTTTTTT.

The chain is built from TRBV5-6 and TRBJ2-7, with D possibly TRBD2 on 6 matching bases. Trimming left V 2 bases short and J 2 bases short, with 11 bases between. The CDR3 has 14 residues. CDR1 SGHDT and CDR2 YYEEEE come from the germline V gene. The CDR3 DNA sequence: TGTGCCAGCAGCTTTAGTGGAGGGCCCTACGAGCAGTACTTC. Translation gives CASSFSGGPYEQYF.

The chain employs TRBV15 and TRBJ2-7, with TRBD2 identical over 9 bases. The CDR3 runs to 14 residues. From germline, CDR1 is LNHNV and CDR2 YYDKDF (reference sequence). V shed 4 bases, J shed 7 bases, and the junction held 8 bases outside the gene matches. The CDR3 loop is CATSKDSGSGEQYF. CDR3 bases: TGTGCCACCAGCAAGGATAGCGGGAGTGGGGAGCAGTACTTC. The whole variable domain, remainder taken from reference TRBV15 and TRBJ2-7, is DAMVIQNPRYQVTQFGKPVTLSCSQTLNHNVMYWYQQKSSQAPKLLFHYYDKDFNNEADTPDNFQSRRPNTSFCFLDIRSPGLGDTAMYLCATSKDSGSGEQYFGPGTRLTVT.